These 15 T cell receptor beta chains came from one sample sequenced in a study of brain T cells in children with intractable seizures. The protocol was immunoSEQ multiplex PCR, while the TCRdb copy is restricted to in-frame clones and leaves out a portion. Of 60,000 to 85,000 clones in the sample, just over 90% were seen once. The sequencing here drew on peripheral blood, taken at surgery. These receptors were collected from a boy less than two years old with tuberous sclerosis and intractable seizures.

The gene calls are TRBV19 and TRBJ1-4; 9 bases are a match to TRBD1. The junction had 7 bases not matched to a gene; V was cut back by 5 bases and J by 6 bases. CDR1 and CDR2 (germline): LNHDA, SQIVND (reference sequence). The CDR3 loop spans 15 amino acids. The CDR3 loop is CASSPAGTGYEKLFF. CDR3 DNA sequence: TGTGCCAGTAGTCCGGCCGGGACAGGGTATGAAAAACTGTTTTTT.

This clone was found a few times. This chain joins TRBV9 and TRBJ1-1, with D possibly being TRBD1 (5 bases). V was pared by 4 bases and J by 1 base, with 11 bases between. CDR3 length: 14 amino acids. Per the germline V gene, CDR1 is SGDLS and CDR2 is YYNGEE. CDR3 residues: CASSSGGENTEAFF. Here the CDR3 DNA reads TGTGCCAGCAGCTCCGGGGGAGAGAACACTGAAGCTTTCTTT.

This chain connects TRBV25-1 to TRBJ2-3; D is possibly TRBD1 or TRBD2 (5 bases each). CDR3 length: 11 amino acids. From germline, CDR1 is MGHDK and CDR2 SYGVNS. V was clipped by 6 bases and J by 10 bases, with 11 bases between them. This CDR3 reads CASRLEGPQYF. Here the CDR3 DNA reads TGTGCCAGCAGGCTCGAGGGACCGCAGTATTTT.

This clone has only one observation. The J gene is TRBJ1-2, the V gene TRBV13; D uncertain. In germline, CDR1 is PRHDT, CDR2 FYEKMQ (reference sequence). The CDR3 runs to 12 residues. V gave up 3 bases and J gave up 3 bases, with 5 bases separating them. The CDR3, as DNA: TGTGCCAGCAGCTTCTTGTACTATGGCTACACCTTC. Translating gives CASSFLYYGYTF.

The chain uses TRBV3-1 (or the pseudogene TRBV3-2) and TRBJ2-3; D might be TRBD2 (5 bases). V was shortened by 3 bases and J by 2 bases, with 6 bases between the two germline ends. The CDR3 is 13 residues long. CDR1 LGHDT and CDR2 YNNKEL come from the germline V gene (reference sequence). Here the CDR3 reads CASSQRATDTQYF. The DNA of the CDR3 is TGTGCCAGCAGCCAGCGGGCCACAGATACGCAGTATTTT.

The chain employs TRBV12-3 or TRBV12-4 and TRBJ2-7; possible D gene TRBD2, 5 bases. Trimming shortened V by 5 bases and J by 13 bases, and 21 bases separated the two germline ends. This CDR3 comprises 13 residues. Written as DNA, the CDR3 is TGTGCCAGCAGTCCTAGCCCCGGTGGTAGGGTCTACTTC. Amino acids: CASSPSPGGRVYF.

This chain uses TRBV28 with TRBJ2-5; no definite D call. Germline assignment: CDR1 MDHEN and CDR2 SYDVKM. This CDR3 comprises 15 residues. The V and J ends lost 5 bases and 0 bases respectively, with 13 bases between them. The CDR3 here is CASSPSPVYQETQYF. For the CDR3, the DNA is TGTGCCAGCAGTCCTTCGCCCGTGTACCAAGAGACCCAGTACTTC.

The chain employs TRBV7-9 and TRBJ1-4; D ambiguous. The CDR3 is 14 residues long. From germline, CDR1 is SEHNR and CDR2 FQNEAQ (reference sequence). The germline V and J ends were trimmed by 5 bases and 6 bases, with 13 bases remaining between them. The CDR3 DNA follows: TGTGCCAGCAGCGCGCGGGGTGGGCATGAAAAACTGTTTTTT. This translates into CASSARGGHEKLFF.

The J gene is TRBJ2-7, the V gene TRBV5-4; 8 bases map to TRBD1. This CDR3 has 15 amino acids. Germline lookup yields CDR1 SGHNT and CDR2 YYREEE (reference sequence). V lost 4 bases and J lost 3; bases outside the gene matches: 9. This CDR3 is CASSPGQGGVYEQYF. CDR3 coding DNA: TGTGCCAGCAGCCCCGGACAGGGTGGGGTCTACGAGCAGTACTTC.

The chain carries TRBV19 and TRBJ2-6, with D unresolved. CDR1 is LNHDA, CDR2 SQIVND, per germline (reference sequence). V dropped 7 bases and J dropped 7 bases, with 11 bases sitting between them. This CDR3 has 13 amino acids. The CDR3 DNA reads TGTGCCAGTACCCCCGCAGTAGCCAACGTCCTGACTTTC. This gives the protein CASTPAVANVLTF.

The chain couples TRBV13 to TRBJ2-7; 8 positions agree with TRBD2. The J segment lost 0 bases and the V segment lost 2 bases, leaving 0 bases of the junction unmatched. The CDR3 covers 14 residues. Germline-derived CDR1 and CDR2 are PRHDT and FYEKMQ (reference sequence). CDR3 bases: TGTGCCAGCAGCTTACTAGCGGGCTCCTACGAGCAGTACTTC. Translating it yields CASSLLAGSYEQYF.

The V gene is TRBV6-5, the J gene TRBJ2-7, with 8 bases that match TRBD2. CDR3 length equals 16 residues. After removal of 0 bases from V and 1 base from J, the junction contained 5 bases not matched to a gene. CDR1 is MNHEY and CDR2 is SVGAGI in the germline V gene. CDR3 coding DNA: TGTGCCAGCAGTTACTCAACTAGCGGTAATTCCTACGAGCAGTACTTC. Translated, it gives CASSYSTSGNSYEQYF.

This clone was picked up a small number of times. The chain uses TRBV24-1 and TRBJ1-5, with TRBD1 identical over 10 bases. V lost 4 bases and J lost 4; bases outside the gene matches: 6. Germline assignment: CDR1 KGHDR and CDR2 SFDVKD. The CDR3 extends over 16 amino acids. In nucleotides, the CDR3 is TGTGCCACCAGTGACTCCGGGACAGGGGTAAATCAGCCCCAGCATTTT. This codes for CATSDSGTGVNQPQHF.

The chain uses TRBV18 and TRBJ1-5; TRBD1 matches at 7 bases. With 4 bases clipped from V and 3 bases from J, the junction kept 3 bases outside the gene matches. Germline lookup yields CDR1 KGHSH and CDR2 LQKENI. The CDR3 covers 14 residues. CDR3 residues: CASSHDRDNQPQHF. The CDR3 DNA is TGTGCCAGCTCACATGACAGGGACAATCAGCCCCAGCATTTT.

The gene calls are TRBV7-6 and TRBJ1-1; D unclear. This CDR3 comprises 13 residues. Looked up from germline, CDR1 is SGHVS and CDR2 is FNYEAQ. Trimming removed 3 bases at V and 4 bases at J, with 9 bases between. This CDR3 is CASSFGLGTEAFF. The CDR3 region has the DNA TGTGCCAGCAGCTTTGGCCTGGGCACTGAAGCTTTCTTT.